The clone carrying this T cell receptor beta chain appeared a few times. Per the authors' pipeline: Amplification from reference gene primers served as the basis for estimated nucleated cell counts. Libraries were prepared by immunoSEQ multiplex PCR; TCRdb keeps only in-frame clonotypes and omits some of them. V and J calls and clone size are given by that table; D and trimming were obtained from the DNA. The sample has around 310,000 clones, around nine tenths seen once. The entry originates in a study of blood T cell repertoires in COVID-19. About the research overall: The United States, Italy and Spain supplied acute and convalescent COVID-19 samples. Sources were T cells, B-cell-depleted T cells, or PBMCs; the material itself was cDNA or gDNA.

The CDR3 length is 13 residues. Germline values: CDR1 SGHAT, CDR2 FQNNGV. Between the trimmed V and J ends, which lost 2 bases and 9 bases, there was a span of 13 bases. Material: peripheral blood. The J gene is TRBJ1-1, the V gene TRBV11-2; no definite D call. This clonotype was sampled from a woman aged 55 to 70 with acute or convalescent COVID-19. The CDR3 spells CASSLSTDYKAFF. CDR3 sequence (DNA): TGTGCCAGCAGCTTATCTACAGATTACAAAGCTTTCTTT.